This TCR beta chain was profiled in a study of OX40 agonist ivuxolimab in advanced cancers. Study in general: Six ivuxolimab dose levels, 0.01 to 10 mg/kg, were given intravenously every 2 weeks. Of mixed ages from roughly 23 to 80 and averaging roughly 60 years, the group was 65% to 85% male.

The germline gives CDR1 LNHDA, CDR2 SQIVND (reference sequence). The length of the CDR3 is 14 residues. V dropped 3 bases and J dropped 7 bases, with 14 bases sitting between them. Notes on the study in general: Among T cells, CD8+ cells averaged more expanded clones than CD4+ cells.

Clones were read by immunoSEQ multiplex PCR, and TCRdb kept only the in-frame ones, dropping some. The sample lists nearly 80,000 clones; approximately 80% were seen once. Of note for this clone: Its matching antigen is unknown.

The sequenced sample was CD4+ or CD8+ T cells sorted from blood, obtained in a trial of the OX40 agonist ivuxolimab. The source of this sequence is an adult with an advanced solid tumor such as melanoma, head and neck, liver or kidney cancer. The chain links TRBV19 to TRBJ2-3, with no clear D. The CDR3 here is CASSIGRVGNTQYF. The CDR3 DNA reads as TGTGCCAGTAGTATCGGAAGGGTGGGGAATACGCAGTATTTT.